These 5 T cell receptor beta chains came from one sample sequenced in a study of T cell responses to AZD1222 COVID-19 vaccine. Profiled with immunoSEQ multiplex PCR; TCRdb holds only in-frame clones, not every one. The data hold approximately 130,000 clones, with approximately 90% observed a single time. The sequences come from peripheral blood, collected 28 days after the second AZD1222 dose. The receptors originated from an adult who received the AZD1222 COVID-19 vaccine.

This chain uses TRBV6-5 with TRBJ2-7; D might be TRBD1 (6 bases). CDR3 size: 13 residues. Germline lookup yields CDR1 MNHEY and CDR2 SVGAGI. V lost 4 bases and J 6 bases, leaving 13 bases between the germline ends. CDR3 in amino acids: CASSSTDRSEQYF. Written as DNA, the CDR3 is TGTGCCAGCAGTTCCACCGACAGGTCCGAGCAGTACTTC.

This clone was observed once. The V and J genes are TRBV2 and TRBJ2-7, with D possibly TRBD1 on 7 matching bases. Looked up from germline, CDR1 is SNHLY and CDR2 is FYNNEI. The CDR3 length is 15 residues. V was pared by 6 bases and J by 4 bases, with 19 bases between. CDR3 loop: CASREGPGQQYEQYF. CDR3 bases: TGTGCCAGCAGGGAGGGACCGGGACAGCAATACGAGCAGTACTTC.

This rearrangement joins TRBV29-1 to TRBJ1-2; D is unresolved. Germline V CDR1 and CDR2: SQVTM, ANQGSEA. V lost 7 bases and J 1 base, leaving 10 bases between the germline ends. The CDR3 has 12 amino acids. The CDR3 region is CSASTINYGYTF. For the CDR3, the DNA is TGCAGCGCTTCGACAATTAACTATGGCTACACCTTC.

As to this clone: The junction does not match germline at one end; this may be a read error. The V call is TRBV2, the J call TRBJ1-4, with D possibly TRBD1 on 5 matching bases. CDR1 SNHLY and CDR2 FYNNEI come from the germline V gene. This CDR3 contains 11 residues. The CDR3 is CASSEQGTQIF. Written as DNA, the CDR3 is TGTGCCAGCAGTGAACAGGGAACCCAGATTTTT.

This chain connects TRBV11-2 to TRBJ1-3; D unclear. Trimming shortened V by 1 base and J by 2 bases, and 6 bases separated the two germline ends. Germline V CDR1 and CDR2: SGHAT, FQNNGV. This CDR3 is 14 amino acids long. In nucleotides, the CDR3 is TGTGCCAGCAGCTTAGCTGGGGCTGGAAACACCATATATTTT. Translated: CASSLAGAGNTIYF. The whole variable domain, filled in from reference TRBV11-2 and TRBJ1-3, reads EAGVAQSPRYKIIEKRQSVAFWCNPISGHATLYWYQQILGQGPKLLIQFQNNGVVDDSQLPKDRFSAERLKGVDSTLKIQPAKLEDSAVYLCASSLAGAGNTIYFGEGSWLTVV.